Detailed here is one T cell receptor beta chain. Its antigen is undetermined. This record comes from a study of blood T cells in healthy people across ages. Study overall: When template switching was applied, about one barcoded beta molecule was captured per two T cells. Study observations and caveats: Unsorted PBMC input precluded a conclusive naive versus antigen-experienced comparison.

This CDR3 spans 11 amino acids. Germline V CDR1 and CDR2: SQVTM, ANQGSEA. Trimming shortened V by 4 bases and J by 6 bases, and 6 bases separated the two germline ends. Primers used in a second PCR of roughly 6 to 12 cycles were a sample-barcoded 5' primer and a J-beta primer mix. Template switching added a 12-random-nucleotide identifier to every cDNA molecule. TCRdb called the 5' RACE reads again in MiXCR, with one record for every CDR3 protein. Among approximately 770,000 distinct CDR3 sequences listed, over 45% were seen once. This clonotype was obtained from a man aged 25-45 years in good health. The sample comprised blood. The chain links TRBV29-1 to TRBJ2-2; D is ambiguous. The CDR3 coding sequence is TGCAGCGTTGCAACTCCCGGGGAGCTGTTTTTT. The encoded protein is CSVATPGELFF.